Presented here are 24 T cell receptor beta chains from one specimen sequenced in a study of graft-versus-host responses after intestinal transplantation. The antigens of these receptors remain unknown. The protocol was immunoSEQ multiplex PCR, while the TCRdb copy is restricted to in-frame clones and leaves out a portion. The sample lists approximately 68,000 clones, 85% to 90% occurring once. The input for sequencing was unstimulated CD8+ T cells sorted from spleen or lymph node cells, taken before transplant. The source of these receptors is a human donor who was the organ donor for an intestinal transplant.

V is TRBV19 and J is TRBJ2-1; D ambiguous. The CDR3 sequence is 13 residues long. V was trimmed by 5 bases and J by 6 bases, leaving 11 bases between them. Germline CDR1 is LNHDA and CDR2 is SQIVND (reference sequence). CDR3 in amino acids: CASSATSGNEQFF. CDR3 nucleotide sequence: TGTGCCAGTAGTGCGACGTCGGGCAATGAGCAGTTCTTC.

J is TRBJ2-2 and V is TRBV7-2; 9 bases are a match to TRBD2. Trimming at V came to 5 bases and at J to 6 bases, leaving 7 bases not matched to a gene. CDR3 length equals 15 residues. Germline CDR1 SGHTA, CDR2 FQGNSA. The CDR3 sequence: CASSPDSGGPGELFF. CDR3 nucleotide sequence: TGTGCCAGCAGCCCAGATAGCGGGGGTCCCGGGGAGCTGTTTTTT.

This sequence joins TRBV7-6 and TRBJ2-5, with 12 bases identical to TRBD2. The CDR3 covers 18 residues. Germline V lookup: CDR1 SGHVS, CDR2 FNYEAQ. The trim removed 6 bases at V and 1 base at J, leaving 12 bases unmatched. The CDR3 loop reads CASRGTATSGGPQETQYF. The CDR3 DNA is TGTGCCAGCAGAGGAACCGCGACTAGCGGGGGACCCCAAGAGACCCAGTACTTC.

The chain employs TRBV18 and TRBJ1-2; 10 bases are a match to TRBD1. Germline V gene data show CDR1 as KGHSH and CDR2 as LQKENI. V gave up 3 bases and J gave up 2 bases; unmatched junction bases: 0. The CDR3 is made up of 14 amino acids. The CDR3 region is CASSPGQGNYGYTF. DNA of the CDR3: TGTGCCAGCTCACCGGGACAGGGGAACTATGGCTACACCTTC.

The chain has TRBV6-5 and TRBJ2-7; 10 bases are a match to TRBD1. Germline CDR1 MNHEY, CDR2 SVGAGI. The V segment lost 7 bases and the J segment 5 bases; nucleotides outside the gene matches: 8. The CDR3 is 14 amino acids. CDR3 DNA sequence: TGTGCCAGCAAGGCGACAGGGGGCGGGCACGAGCAGTACGTC. Its translation is CASKATGGGHEQYV.

This clone was counted once. The chain is built from TRBV6-5 and TRBJ2-5, with D tentatively TRBD2 (6 bases). CDR1 MNHEY and CDR2 SVGAGI come from the germline V gene. CDR3 length: 12 amino acids. V was cut by 2 bases and J by 13 bases, with 14 bases left in between. The CDR3 nucleotides are TGTGCCAGCAGTTACACGGGGGTTCGTGCGTACTTC. Translating it yields CASSYTGVRAYF.

The chain combines TRBV9 with TRBJ1-2, with D perhaps TRBD1 (6 bases). Germline assignment: CDR1 SGDLS and CDR2 YYNGEE. Trimming stripped 2 bases from V and 3 bases from J, with 11 bases between. This CDR3 is 14 amino acids long. The CDR3 reads CASSVGGWDYGYTF. CDR3 sequence (DNA): TGTGCCAGCAGCGTTGGGGGCTGGGACTATGGCTACACCTTC.

The chain joins TRBV11-2 to TRBJ2-3, with D hard to call. Trimming stripped 5 bases from V and 2 bases from J, with 14 bases between. Germline loops: CDR1 SGHAT, CDR2 FQNNGV. The CDR3 length is 15 residues. CDR3 sequence (DNA): TGTGCCAGCAGCCCATCGTGGCATACCACAGATACGCAGTATTTT. It is translated as CASSPSWHTTDTQYF.

The chain joins TRBV29-1 to TRBJ2-2; TRBD2 might be the D (6 bases). Trimming cost V 5 bases and J 3 bases, with 13 bases left between them. Per germline, CDR1 SQVTM and CDR2 ANQGSEA. The length of the CDR3 is 14 residues. The CDR3 loop reads CSVRRGGDTGELFF. CDR3 sequence (DNA): TGCAGCGTTCGTCGGGGAGGCGACACCGGGGAGCTGTTTTTT.

The chain combines TRBV9 with TRBJ2-3, with TRBD2 matching over 9 bases. V was clipped by 0 bases and J by 2 bases; unmatched bases: 4. This CDR3 has 16 amino acids. In germline, CDR1 is SGDLS, CDR2 YYNGEE. DNA for the CDR3: TGTGCCAGCAGCGTAGCTTTAGCGGGGGACACAGATACGCAGTATTTT. Protein product: CASSVALAGDTDTQYF. Looking up the rest from reference TRBV9 and TRBJ2-3 gives the full variable domain: DSGVTQTPKHLITATGQRVTLRCSPRSGDLSVYWYQQSLDQGLQFLIQYYNGEERAKGNILERFSAQQFPDLHSELNLSSLELGDSALYFCASSVALAGDTDTQYFGPGTRLTVL.

This chain joins TRBV19 and TRBJ1-6; no clear D. V was clipped by 6 bases and J by 0 bases, with 9 bases between them. The CDR3 has 15 residues. Germline CDR1 is LNHDA and CDR2 is SQIVND (reference sequence). CDR3 in amino acids: CASRKGGSYNSPLHF. The CDR3 bases are TGTGCCAGTAGGAAGGGAGGCTCCTATAATTCACCCCTCCACTTT. The whole variable domain, filled in from reference TRBV19 and TRBJ1-6, reads DGGITQSPKYLFRKEGQNVTLSCEQNLNHDAMYWYRQDPGQGLRLIYYSQIVNDFQKGDIAEGYSVSREKKESFPLTVTSAQKNPTAFYLCASRKGGSYNSPLHFGNGTRLTVT.

Notes on this clone: Other nucleotide sequences from this sample produce the same CDR3. The chain combines TRBV28 with TRBJ1-1; 7 bases align to TRBD1. The trim removed 3 bases at V and 1 base at J, leaving 2 bases unmatched. Germline loops: CDR1 MDHEN, CDR2 SYDVKM. There are 14 residues in the CDR3. CDR3 residues: CASSLGQRNTEAFF. The CDR3 DNA sequence: TGTGCCAGCAGTTTGGGACAGAGGAACACTGAAGCTTTCTTT.

This rearrangement joins TRBV28 to TRBJ1-6; TRBD1 agrees at 8 bases. The germline CDR1 and CDR2 sequences are MDHEN and SYDVKM. V shed 6 bases and J 7 bases; nucleotides not matched to a gene: 8. CDR3 length: 15 residues. This CDR3 is CASSHLGDRNSPLHF. The DNA of the CDR3 is TGTGCCAGCAGCCACTTGGGGGACAGGAATTCACCCCTCCACTTT.

The chain employs TRBV4-1 and TRBJ2-5; 16 bases are shared with TRBD2. CDR1 is MGHRA, CDR2 YSYEKL, per germline. The CDR3 covers 18 residues. Trimming removed 4 bases from V and 5 bases from J; junction bases left unmatched: 10. This CDR3 reads CASSPRPGTSGGVETQYF. The CDR3 region has the DNA TGCGCCAGCAGCCCCCGTCCCGGGACTAGCGGGGGGGTGGAGACCCAGTACTTC.

The chain has TRBV4-1 and TRBJ1-3; possible D gene TRBD1, 6 bases. Germline V lookup: CDR1 MGHRA, CDR2 YSYEKL. V was trimmed by 4 bases and J by 2 bases, leaving 12 bases between them. The CDR3 is 15 amino acids. The CDR3, as DNA: TGCGCCAGCAGCCTTGACAGGCTCGCTGGAAACACCATATATTTT. It specifies CASSLDRLAGNTIYF.

The rearrangement links TRBV7-9 to TRBJ1-6; D unresolved. Looked up from germline, CDR1 is SEHNR and CDR2 is FQNEAQ (reference sequence). The CDR3 length is 16 residues. Deletions cut 4 bases from V and 3 bases from J, with 13 bases between. CDR3 sequence (DNA): TGTGCCAGCAGCTCTTCGGAGGGTATCTATAATTCACCCCTCCACTTT. It encodes CASSSSEGIYNSPLHF.

The J gene is TRBJ2-5, the V gene TRBV9, with TRBD1 matching over 9 bases. Germline loops: CDR1 SGDLS, CDR2 YYNGEE. The CDR3 is 15 amino acids. The junction had 5 bases not matched to a gene; V was cut back by 0 bases and J by 5 bases. Here the CDR3 DNA reads TGTGCCAGCAGCGTAGAAGGGACAGGGATGGAGACCCAGTACTTC. Translating it yields CASSVEGTGMETQYF.

This clone occurred once. The genes are TRBV4-2 and TRBJ1-1; D is possibly TRBD1 (6 bases). This CDR3 is 15 amino acids long. Germline values: CDR1 LGHNA, CDR2 YNFKEQ. Trimming stripped 3 bases from V and 1 base from J, with 12 bases between. The CDR3 region is CASSQTGHQNTEAFF. The CDR3 DNA is TGTGCCAGCAGCCAGACGGGACATCAGAACACTGAAGCTTTCTTT.

The J gene is TRBJ2-1, the V gene TRBV13; 8 nucleotides agree with TRBD2. The CDR3 contains 15 residues. Germline V CDR1 and CDR2: PRHDT, FYEKMQ (reference sequence). V lost 5 bases, J lost 3 bases, and 6 bases stayed unmatched. The CDR3 here is CASSGGTSGYNEQFF. The CDR3 DNA sequence: TGTGCCAGCAGCGGAGGAACTAGCGGCTACAATGAGCAGTTCTTC. Full variable domain (missing parts from reference TRBV13 and TRBJ2-1): AAGVIQSPRHLIKEKRETATLKCYPIPRHDTVYWYQQGPGQDPQFLISFYEKMQSDKGSIPDRFSAQQFSDYHSELNMSSLELGDSALYFCASSGGTSGYNEQFFGPGTRLTVL.

The chain uses TRBV29-1 and TRBJ2-1, with 10 bases fitting TRBD2. Per the germline V gene, CDR1 is SQVTM and CDR2 is ANQGSEA. The CDR3 loop spans 14 amino acids. Trimming removed 4 bases from V and 5 bases from J; junction bases left unmatched: 5. Here the CDR3 reads CSVAGTSDHNEQFF. The CDR3 DNA reads TGCAGCGTTGCCGGGACTAGCGATCACAATGAGCAGTTCTTC.

This chain links TRBV5-6 with TRBJ2-1, with 8 positions matching TRBD2. Germline V gene data show CDR1 as SGHDT and CDR2 as YYEEEE. The CDR3 spans 15 residues. The V segment lost 0 bases and the J segment 4 bases; nucleotides outside the gene matches: 3. The DNA for the CDR3 is TGTGCCAGCAGCTTGGGCGGGGGGTCATACAATGAGCAGTTCTTC. Protein sequence: CASSLGGGSYNEQFF. The whole variable domain, filled in from reference TRBV5-6 and TRBJ2-1, reads DAGVTQSPTHLIKTRGQQVTLRCSPKSGHDTVSWYQQALGQGPQFIFQYYEEEERQRGNFPDRFSGHQFPNYSSELNVNALLLGDSALYLCASSLGGGSYNEQFFGPGTRLTVL.

The chain couples TRBV29-1 to TRBJ1-2, with a weak D call TRBD1 (6 bases). Germline V gene sequence: CDR1 SQVTM, CDR2 ANQGSEA. V was clipped by 0 bases and J by 2 bases, with 16 bases between them. This CDR3 has 16 residues. CDR3 loop: CSVEEGGQLGNYGYTF. The CDR3 region has the DNA TGCAGCGTTGAAGAAGGCGGACAGCTGGGAAACTATGGCTACACCTTC.

This clone was detected once. The chain couples TRBV27 to TRBJ2-7; 11 bases are a match to TRBD2. V lost 5 bases and J lost 6; bases outside the gene matches: 9. This CDR3 is 15 amino acids long. Germline V lookup: CDR1 MNHEY, CDR2 SMNVEV (reference sequence). CDR3 nucleotides: TGTGCCAGCAGTCCGATAGCGGGGGGGCTCATCGAGCAGTACGTC. Its translation: CASSPIAGGLIEQYV.

This clone occurred once. V gene TRBV5-1 combines with J gene TRBJ1-1; 10 bases are a match to TRBD1. The CDR3 extends over 13 amino acids. Unmatched junction bases numbered 5, after V lost 5 bases and J lost 7 bases. Germline values: CDR1 SGHRS, CDR2 YFSETQ. CDR3 DNA: TGCGCCAGCAGGTCCGGACAGGGGGTTGAAGCTTTCTTT. Translation gives CASRSGQGVEAFF. Using reference TRBV5-1 and TRBJ1-1 for the parts outside the CDR3, the full variable domain is KAGVTQTPRYLIKTRGQQVTLSCSPISGHRSVSWYQQTPGQGLQFLFEYFSETQRNKGNFPGRFSGRQFSNSRSEMNVSTLELGDSALYLCASRSGQGVEAFFGQGTRLTVV.